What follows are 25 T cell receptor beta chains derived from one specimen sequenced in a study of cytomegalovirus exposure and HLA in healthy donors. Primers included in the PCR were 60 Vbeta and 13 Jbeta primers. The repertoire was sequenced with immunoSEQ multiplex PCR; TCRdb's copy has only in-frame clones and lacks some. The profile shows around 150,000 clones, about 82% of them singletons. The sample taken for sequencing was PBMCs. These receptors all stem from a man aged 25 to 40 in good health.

CDR3 amino acids: CASTPSGMVGDTQYF. For the CDR3, the DNA is TGTGCCAGCACACCTAGCGGGATGGTTGGAGATACGCAGTATTTT. The chain has TRBV28 and TRBJ2-3, with 9 bases identical to TRBD2. From germline, CDR1 is MDHEN and CDR2 SYDVKM. The CDR3 runs 15 residues. The V and J ends lost 7 bases and 5 bases, in that order; junction bases with no gene match: 10.

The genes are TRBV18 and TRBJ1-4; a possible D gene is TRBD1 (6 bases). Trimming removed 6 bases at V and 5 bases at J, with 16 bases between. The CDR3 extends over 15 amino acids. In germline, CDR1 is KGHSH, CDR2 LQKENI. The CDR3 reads CASSRDKSSNEKLFF. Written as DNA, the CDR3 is TGTGCCAGCTCCCGGGACAAGTCCAGCAATGAAAAACTGTTTTTT.

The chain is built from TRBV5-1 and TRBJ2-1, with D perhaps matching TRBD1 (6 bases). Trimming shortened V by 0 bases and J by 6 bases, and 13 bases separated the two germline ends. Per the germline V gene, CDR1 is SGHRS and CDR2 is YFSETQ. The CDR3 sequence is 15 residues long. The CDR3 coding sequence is TGCGCCAGCAGCTTGGTAGGGCAGGGGACCAATGAGCAGTTCTTC. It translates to CASSLVGQGTNEQFF.

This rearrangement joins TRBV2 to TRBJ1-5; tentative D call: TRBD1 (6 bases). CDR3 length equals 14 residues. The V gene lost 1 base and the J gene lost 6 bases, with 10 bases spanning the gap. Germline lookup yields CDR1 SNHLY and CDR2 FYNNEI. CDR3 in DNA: TGTGCCAGCAGTGAAGGACAGGTCCTTCAGCCCCAGCATTTT. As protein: CASSEGQVLQPQHF.

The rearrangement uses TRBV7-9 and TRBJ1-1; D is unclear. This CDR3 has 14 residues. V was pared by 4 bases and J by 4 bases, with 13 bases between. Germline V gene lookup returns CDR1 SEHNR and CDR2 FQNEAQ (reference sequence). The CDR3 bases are TGTGCCAGCAGCTCGATCGATTCGGGCACTGAAGCTTTCTTT. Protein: CASSSIDSGTEAFF.

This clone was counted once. CDR3 amino acids: CASSPRRDYGYTF. The CDR3 nucleotides are TGTGCCAGCAGTCCCCGGAGAGACTATGGCTACACCTTC. This sequence joins TRBV28 and TRBJ1-2, with D unresolved. This CDR3 is 13 amino acids long. Germline-derived CDR1 and CDR2 are MDHEN and SYDVKM. V lost 5 bases to trimming and J lost 3 bases, with 10 bases between them.

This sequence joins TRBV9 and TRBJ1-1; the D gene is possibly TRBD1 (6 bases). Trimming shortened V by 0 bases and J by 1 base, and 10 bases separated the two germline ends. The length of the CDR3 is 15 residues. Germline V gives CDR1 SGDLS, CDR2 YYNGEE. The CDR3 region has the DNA TGTGCCAGCAGCGTAGCTGGGGGCCCGAACACTGAAGCTTTCTTT. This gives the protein CASSVAGGPNTEAFF.

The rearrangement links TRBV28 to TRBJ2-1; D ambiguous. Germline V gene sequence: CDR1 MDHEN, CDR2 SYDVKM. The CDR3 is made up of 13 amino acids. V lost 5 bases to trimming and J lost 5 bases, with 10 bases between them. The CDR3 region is CASSSPPDNEQFF. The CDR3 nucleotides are TGTGCCAGCAGTAGCCCTCCGGACAATGAGCAGTTCTTC.

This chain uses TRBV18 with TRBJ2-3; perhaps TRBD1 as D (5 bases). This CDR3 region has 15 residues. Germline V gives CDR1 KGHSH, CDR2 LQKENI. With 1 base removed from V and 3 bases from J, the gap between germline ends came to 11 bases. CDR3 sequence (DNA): TGTGCCAGCTCACCACTAGGGGAAGCAACAGATACGCAGTATTTT. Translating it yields CASSPLGEATDTQYF. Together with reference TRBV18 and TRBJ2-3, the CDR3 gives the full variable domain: NAGVMQNPRHLVRRRGQEARLRCSPMKGHSHVYWYRQLPEEGLKFMVYLQKENIIDESGMPKERFSAEFPKEGPSILRIQQVVRGDSAAYFCASSPLGEATDTQYFGPGTRLTVL.

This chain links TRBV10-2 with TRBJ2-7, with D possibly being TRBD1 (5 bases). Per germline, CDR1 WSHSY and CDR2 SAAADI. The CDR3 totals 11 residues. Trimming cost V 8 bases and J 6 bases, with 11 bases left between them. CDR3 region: CASGKGREQYF. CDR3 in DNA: TGCGCCAGCGGGAAGGGGCGCGAGCAGTACTTC.

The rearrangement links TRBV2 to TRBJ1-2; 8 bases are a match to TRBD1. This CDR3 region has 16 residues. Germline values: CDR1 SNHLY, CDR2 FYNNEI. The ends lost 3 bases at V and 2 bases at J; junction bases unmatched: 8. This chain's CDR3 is CASSDAGGTFNYGYTF. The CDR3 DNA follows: TGTGCCAGCAGTGACGCAGGGGGCACATTCAACTATGGCTACACCTTC.

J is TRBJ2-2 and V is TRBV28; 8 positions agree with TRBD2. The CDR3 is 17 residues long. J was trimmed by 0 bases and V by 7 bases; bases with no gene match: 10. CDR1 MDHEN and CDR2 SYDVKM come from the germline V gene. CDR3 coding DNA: TGTGCCAGCAACCCCCCCCTAGCGGGCCCGAACACCGGGGAGCTGTTTTTT. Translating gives CASNPPLAGPNTGELFF.

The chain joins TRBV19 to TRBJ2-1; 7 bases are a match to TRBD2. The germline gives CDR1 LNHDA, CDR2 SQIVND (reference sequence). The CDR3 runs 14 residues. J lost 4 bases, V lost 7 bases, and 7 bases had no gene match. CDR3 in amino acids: CASTSGTKYNEQFF. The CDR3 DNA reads TGTGCCAGTACGAGTGGGACTAAGTACAATGAGCAGTTCTTC.

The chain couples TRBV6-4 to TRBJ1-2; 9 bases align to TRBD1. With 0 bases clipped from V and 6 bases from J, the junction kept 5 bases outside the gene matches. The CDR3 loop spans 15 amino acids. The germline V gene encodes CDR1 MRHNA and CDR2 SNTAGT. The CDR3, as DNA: TGTGCCAGCAGTGACTCCCGACAGGGGGTGGATGGCTACACCTTC. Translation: CASSDSRQGVDGYTF.

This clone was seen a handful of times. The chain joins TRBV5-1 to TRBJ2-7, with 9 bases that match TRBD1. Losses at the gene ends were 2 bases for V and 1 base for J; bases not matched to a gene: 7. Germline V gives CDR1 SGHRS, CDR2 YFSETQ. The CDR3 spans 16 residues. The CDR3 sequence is CASSFTSGQGSYEQYF. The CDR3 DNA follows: TGCGCCAGCAGCTTTACCTCAGGACAGGGGTCCTACGAGCAGTACTTC. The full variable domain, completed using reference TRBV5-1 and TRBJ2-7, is KAGVTQTPRYLIKTRGQQVTLSCSPISGHRSVSWYQQTPGQGLQFLFEYFSETQRNKGNFPGRFSGRQFSNSRSEMNVSTLELGDSALYLCASSFTSGQGSYEQYFGPGTRLTVT.

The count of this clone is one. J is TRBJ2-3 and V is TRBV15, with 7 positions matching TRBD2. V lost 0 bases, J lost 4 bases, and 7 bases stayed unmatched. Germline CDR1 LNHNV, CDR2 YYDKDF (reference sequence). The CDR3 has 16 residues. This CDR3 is CATSRDDGGSSDTQYF. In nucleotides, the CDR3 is TGTGCCACCAGCAGAGACGACGGCGGGAGTTCAGATACGCAGTATTTT.

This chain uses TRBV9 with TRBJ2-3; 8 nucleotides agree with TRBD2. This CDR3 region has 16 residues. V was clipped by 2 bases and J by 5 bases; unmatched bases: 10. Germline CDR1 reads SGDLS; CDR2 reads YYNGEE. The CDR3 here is CASSVGGSGRIDTQYF. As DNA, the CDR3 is TGTGCCAGCAGCGTTGGGGGGAGCGGGAGAATAGATACGCAGTATTTT.

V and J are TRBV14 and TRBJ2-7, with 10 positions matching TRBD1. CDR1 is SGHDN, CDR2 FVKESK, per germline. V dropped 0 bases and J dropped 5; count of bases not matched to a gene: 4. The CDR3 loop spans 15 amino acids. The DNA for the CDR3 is TGTGCCAGCAGCCAAGATCGGGGACAGGGGAACGAGCAGTACTTC. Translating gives CASSQDRGQGNEQYF.

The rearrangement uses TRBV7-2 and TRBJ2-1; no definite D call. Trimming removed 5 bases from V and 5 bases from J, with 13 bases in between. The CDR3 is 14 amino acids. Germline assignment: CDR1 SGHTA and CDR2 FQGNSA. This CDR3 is CASSQAPPNNEQFF. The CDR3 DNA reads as TGTGCCAGCAGCCAGGCCCCCCCCAACAATGAGCAGTTCTTC.

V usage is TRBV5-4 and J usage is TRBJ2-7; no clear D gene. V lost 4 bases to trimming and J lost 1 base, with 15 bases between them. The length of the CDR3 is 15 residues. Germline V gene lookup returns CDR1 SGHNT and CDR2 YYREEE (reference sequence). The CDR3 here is CASSPNLKPSYEQYF. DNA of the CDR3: TGTGCCAGCAGCCCTAACCTAAAACCATCCTACGAGCAGTACTTC.

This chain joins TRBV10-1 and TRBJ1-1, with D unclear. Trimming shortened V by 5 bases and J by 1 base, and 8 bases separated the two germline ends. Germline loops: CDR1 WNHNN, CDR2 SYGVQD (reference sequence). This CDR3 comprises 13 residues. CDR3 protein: CASSPTRNTEAFF. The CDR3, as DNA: TGCGCCAGCAGTCCGACACGGAACACTGAAGCTTTCTTT.

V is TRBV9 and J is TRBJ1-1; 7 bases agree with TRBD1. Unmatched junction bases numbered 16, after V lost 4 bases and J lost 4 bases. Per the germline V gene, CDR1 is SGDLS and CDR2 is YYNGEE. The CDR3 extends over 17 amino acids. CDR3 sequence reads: CASSPTYYRGGSTEAFF. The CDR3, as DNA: TGTGCCAGCAGCCCAACCTATTACAGGGGTGGGAGCACTGAAGCTTTCTTT.

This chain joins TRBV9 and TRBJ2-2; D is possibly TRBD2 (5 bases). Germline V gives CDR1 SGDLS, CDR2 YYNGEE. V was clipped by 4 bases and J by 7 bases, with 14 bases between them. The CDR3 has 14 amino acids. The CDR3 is CASSPPGWIGELFF. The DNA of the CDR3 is TGTGCCAGCAGCCCCCCGGGATGGATCGGGGAGCTGTTTTTT.

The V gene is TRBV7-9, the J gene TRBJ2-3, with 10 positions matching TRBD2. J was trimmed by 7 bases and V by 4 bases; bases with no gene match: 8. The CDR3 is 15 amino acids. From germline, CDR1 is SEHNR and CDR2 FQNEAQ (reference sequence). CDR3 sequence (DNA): TGTGCCAGCAGCTCCCCTAGCGGGAGTCGAAATACGCAGTATTTT. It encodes CASSSPSGSRNTQYF.

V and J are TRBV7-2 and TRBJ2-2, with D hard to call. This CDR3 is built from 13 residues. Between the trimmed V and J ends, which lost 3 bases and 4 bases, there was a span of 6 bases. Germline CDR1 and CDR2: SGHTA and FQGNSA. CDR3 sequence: CASSFSSTGELFF. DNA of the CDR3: TGTGCCAGCAGCTTCTCTAGCACCGGGGAGCTGTTTTTT.